These 31 T cell receptor beta chains originate from one sample sequenced in a study of T cells in Graves' hyperthyroidism and ophthalmopathy. The CDR3 regions of TCR beta were amplified from RNA transcripts. First-round RT-PCR of the TCR CDR3 relied on the HTBI primer set. TCRdb passed the multiplex PCR reads through MiXCR, listing each CDR3 protein once. The repertoire holds about 400,000 distinct CDR3 sequences, about 14% seen once, with around 28% in the top ten. Sequencing was performed on blood. The receptor set was obtained from a man in his fifties with Graves' ophthalmopathy.

This clonotype was picked up many times. The gene calls are TRBV7-9 and TRBJ2-7; TRBD2 matches 14 bases. The V segment lost 5 bases and the J segment 7 bases; nucleotides outside the gene matches: 7. CDR3 size: 15 residues. Germline-derived CDR1 and CDR2 are SEHNR and FQNEAQ (reference sequence). DNA for the CDR3: TGTGCCAGCAGCCCTCGACTAGCGGGAGGGGGTGAGCAGTACTTC. Amino acid sequence: CASSPRLAGGGEQYF.

This clonotype was detected only a few times. The chain's CDR3 is CASLPQGVGSPGELFF. The CDR3 nucleotides are TGTGCCAGCCTACCCCAAGGGGTCGGGAGTCCCGGGGAGCTGTTTTTT. The J gene is TRBJ2-2, the V gene TRBV6-1, with D perhaps TRBD2 (6 bases). This CDR3 comprises 16 residues. The germline V gene has CDR1 MNHNS and CDR2 SASEGT. V was cut by 8 bases and J by 6 bases, with 22 bases left in between.

This clonotype has only a few counts. CDR3 residues: CASSLPSSGYTF. CDR3 bases: TGTGCCAGCAGTCTACCTAGCAGTGGCTACACCTTC. The chain uses TRBV12-3 or TRBV12-4 and TRBJ1-2; D ambiguous. This CDR3 region has 12 residues. With 5 bases removed from V and 7 bases from J, the gap between germline ends came to 11 bases.

This sequence joins TRBV6-1 and TRBJ1-2; the D gene is possibly TRBD1 (6 bases). Between the trimmed V and J ends, which lost 5 bases and 5 bases, there was a span of 12 bases. The CDR3 is 13 residues long. From germline, CDR1 is MNHNS and CDR2 SASEGT. The CDR3 loop is CASSKRGEYGYTF. In nucleotides, the CDR3 is TGTGCCAGCAGTAAGAGGGGGGAATATGGCTACACCTTC.

J is TRBJ1-1 and V is TRBV12-3 or TRBV12-4; TRBD1 might be the D (6 bases). Deletions cut 7 bases from V and 7 bases from J, with 13 bases between. This CDR3 is built from 12 residues. The CDR3 DNA is TGTGCCAGCACCACGATAGGGGGTGAAGCTTTCTTT. Amino acids: CASTTIGGEAFF.

A single count supports this clonotype. The J gene is TRBJ2-5, the V gene TRBV29-1; 7 bases match TRBD1. Germline lookup yields CDR1 SQVTM and CDR2 ANQGSEA. The CDR3 spans 13 residues. J gave up 5 bases and V 4 bases, and 7 bases lay outside the gene matches. The DNA for the CDR3 is TGCAGCGTTGGGTCAGGGGGTGGGGAGACCCAGTACTTC. Its translation: CSVGSGGGETQYF.

This clonotype occurred many times. The chain couples TRBV2 to TRBJ2-5, with 7 bases identical to TRBD2. This CDR3 spans 15 amino acids. Germline CDR1 and CDR2: SNHLY and FYNNEI. V lost 3 bases, J lost 4 bases, and 8 bases stayed unmatched. This CDR3 reads CASSDRVAGAETQYF. The CDR3, as DNA: TGTGCCAGCAGTGATAGGGTGGCGGGAGCAGAGACCCAGTACTTC.

This clonotype was seen once. The CDR3 bases are TGTGCCAGCAGTAGACGGACAGGGGGCGAGGCGAGCACAGATACGCAGTATTTT. Translation gives CASSRRTGGEASTDTQYF. The chain carries TRBV12-3 or TRBV12-4 and TRBJ2-3, with TRBD1 matching over 11 bases. V shed 5 bases, J shed 0 bases, and the junction held 10 bases outside the gene matches. CDR3 length: 18 amino acids.

There are many counts of this clonotype. V and J are TRBV12-3 or TRBV12-4 and TRBJ2-2, with 8 bases aligning to TRBD1. The CDR3 consists of 16 residues. V trimming: 3 bases; J trimming: 4 bases; junction bases outside the gene matches: 7. CDR3 nucleotides: TGTGCCAGCAGTTTCACGACAGGGGTCGGCACCGGGGAGCTGTTTTTT. It is translated as CASSFTTGVGTGELFF.

This clonotype has ten or more counts. The rearrangement uses TRBV27 and TRBJ1-5; D gene ambiguous. CDR1 MNHEY and CDR2 SMNVEV come from the germline V gene (reference sequence). The germline V and J ends were trimmed by 2 bases and 5 bases, with 13 bases remaining between them. There are 15 residues in the CDR3. The CDR3 region is CASSLVTEGHQPQHF. Here the CDR3 DNA reads TGTGCCAGCAGTTTAGTAACCGAAGGCCATCAGCCCCAGCATTTT.

This clonotype has at least ten counts. The CDR3 protein is CSARGTGLTSSFYNEQFF. CDR3 coding DNA: TGCAGCGCAAGGGGGACAGGGTTAACGTCTTCATTCTACAATGAGCAGTTCTTC. V gene TRBV29-1 combines with J gene TRBJ2-1; 9 nucleotides agree with TRBD1. Germline V CDR1 and CDR2: SQVTM, ANQGSEA. J lost 3 bases, V lost 7 bases, and 19 bases had no gene match. CDR3 size: 18 residues.

The table lists this clonotype with many counts. V gene TRBV9 combines with J gene TRBJ2-5; 10 bases are shared with TRBD2. This CDR3 comprises 17 residues. Trimming removed 3 bases from V and 4 bases from J; junction bases left unmatched: 12. The germline V gene encodes CDR1 SGDLS and CDR2 YYNGEE. CDR3: CASSGGGSGRAGETQYF. The CDR3 DNA follows: TGTGCCAGCAGCGGGGGAGGAAGCGGGAGGGCCGGAGAGACCCAGTACTTC.

This clonotype has a count of ten or more. The V gene is TRBV20-1, the J gene TRBJ1-4, with unresolved D. Per germline, CDR1 DFQATT and CDR2 SNEGSKA (reference sequence). V lost 3 bases, J lost 6 bases, and 8 bases lay in between. CDR3 length: 12 amino acids. In DNA, the CDR3 is TGCAGTGCTAGTTCCGGGGATGAAAAACTGTTTTTT. This codes for CSASSGDEKLFF.

This clonotype was recorded many times. The chain is built from TRBV30 and TRBJ1-3, with unresolved D. This CDR3 spans 16 amino acids. V was cut by 2 bases and J by 0 bases, with 14 bases left in between. Germline CDR1 reads GTSNPN; CDR2 reads SVGIG (reference sequence). The CDR3 sequence: CAWSPLHRPSGNTIYF. The CDR3 coding sequence is TGTGCCTGGAGTCCTCTACACCGTCCCTCTGGAAACACCATATATTTT.

In its sample, this clonotype was seen many times. CDR3 coding DNA: TGTGCCAGCAGCTTCCCCCGGGAGTATGTCACAGATACGCAGTATTTT. Its translation is CASSFPREYVTDTQYF. The chain employs TRBV11-1 and TRBJ2-3, with D maybe TRBD2 (6 bases). Germline V gives CDR1 SGHAT, CDR2 FQDESV (reference sequence). The CDR3 extends over 16 amino acids. The germline V and J ends were trimmed by 3 bases and 2 bases, with 15 bases remaining between them.

This clonotype was recorded a few times. The chain combines TRBV5-5 with TRBJ2-1, with TRBD2 matching over 14 bases. V lost 4 bases to trimming and J lost 8 bases; unmatched junction nucleotides: 8. This CDR3 has 16 residues. Per the germline V gene, CDR1 is SGHKS and CDR2 is YYEKEE (reference sequence). The CDR3 DNA sequence: TGTGCCAGCAGCGACGACGGGACTAGCGGGAGCTATGAGCAGTTCTTC. Translated, it gives CASSDDGTSGSYEQFF.

This clonotype has a count of ten or more. This chain's CDR3 is CASGASPMETQYF. The DNA of the CDR3 is TGTGCCAGCGGGGCTTCGCCCATGGAGACCCAGTACTTC. The chain joins TRBV7-8 to TRBJ2-5, with a possible D match to TRBD1 (5 bases). V was clipped by 8 bases and J by 5 bases, with 15 bases between them. The germline gives CDR1 SGHVS, CDR2 FQNEAQ. The CDR3 is 13 amino acids.

The sample holds a few counts of this clonotype. The chain uses TRBV29-1 and TRBJ2-3; no clear D gene. V lost 6 bases and J 2 bases, leaving 12 bases between the germline ends. CDR1 and CDR2 from the germline V gene are SQVTM and ANQGSEA. The CDR3 loop spans 13 amino acids. CDR3 loop: CSVRVGSTDTQYF. CDR3 coding DNA: TGCAGCGTCCGGGTCGGGTCCACAGATACGCAGTATTTT.

This clonotype turned up a few times. The chain has TRBV5-6 and TRBJ2-1; the match to TRBD2 covers 9 bases. The CDR3 sequence is 18 residues long. The germline CDR1 and CDR2 sequences are SGHDT and YYEEEE. The V gene end was trimmed by 4 bases and the J gene end by 4 bases; junction bases not matched to a gene: 15. CDR3 in DNA: TGTGCCAGCAGCGACCCCTTTCGCGGGAGGGCCGGATACAATGAGCAGTTCTTC. Encoded protein: CASSDPFRGRAGYNEQFF.

This clonotype was counted ten times or more. This chain connects TRBV27 to TRBJ1-1, with D possibly matching TRBD1 (5 bases). There are 14 residues in the CDR3. The V end was cut by 6 bases, the J end by 4 bases, with 15 bases between. Germline CDR1 MNHEY, CDR2 SMNVEV (reference sequence). This CDR3 is CASRQYQGITEAFF. Here the CDR3 DNA reads TGTGCCAGCAGACAATACCAGGGAATCACTGAAGCTTTCTTT.

This clonotype was observed a handful of times. The chain is built from TRBV29-1 and TRBJ2-5; D is possibly TRBD2 (5 bases). The CDR3 loop spans 14 amino acids. Per germline, CDR1 SQVTM and CDR2 ANQGSEA. The germline V and J ends were trimmed by 2 bases and 2 bases, with 12 bases remaining between them. The CDR3: CSVEFVTKQETQYF. The CDR3 coding sequence is TGCAGCGTTGAATTTGTGACTAAACAAGAGACCCAGTACTTC.

The rearrangement links TRBV3-1 to TRBJ1-6; D gene unclear. This CDR3 spans 15 amino acids. Deletions cut 4 bases from V and 7 bases from J, with 14 bases between. CDR1 LGHDT and CDR2 YNNKEL come from the germline V gene (reference sequence). The DNA of the CDR3 is TGTGCCAGCAGCCCGCTCCGGTTCGGGAATTCACCCCTCCACTTT. Encoded protein: CASSPLRFGNSPLHF.

This clonotype occurred many times. The rearrangement joins TRBV11-2 to TRBJ2-2; D possibly corresponds to TRBD2 (5 bases). The CDR3 runs 17 residues. Trimming shortened V by 5 bases and J by 0 bases, and 16 bases separated the two germline ends. Germline V gives CDR1 SGHAT, CDR2 FQNNGV. The CDR3: CASSLDGEGANTGELFF. The CDR3 DNA sequence: TGTGCCAGCAGCCTTGATGGAGAGGGCGCGAACACCGGGGAGCTGTTTTTT.

This chain links TRBV19 with TRBJ2-2, with 7 bases identical to TRBD1. The trim removed 4 bases at V and 7 bases at J, leaving 12 bases unmatched. From germline, CDR1 is LNHDA and CDR2 SQIVND (reference sequence). CDR3 length equals 16 residues. The CDR3 sequence: CASSNLRQGIGGELFF. CDR3 nucleotide sequence: TGTGCCAGTAGTAACCTAAGACAGGGAATCGGCGGGGAGCTGTTTTTT.

The chain employs TRBV19 and TRBJ2-1; D is unresolved. Germline CDR1 is LNHDA and CDR2 is SQIVND (reference sequence). There are 12 residues in the CDR3. V lost 5 bases and J 6 bases, leaving 8 bases between the germline ends. CDR3 sequence reads: CASSQWGNEQFF. DNA of the CDR3: TGTGCCAGTAGTCAGTGGGGCAATGAGCAGTTCTTC.

V gene TRBV28 combines with J gene TRBJ2-5, with a possible D match to TRBD1 (6 bases). Between the trimmed V and J ends, which lost 5 bases and 2 bases, there was a span of 18 bases. This CDR3 contains 16 residues. Looked up from germline, CDR1 is MDHEN and CDR2 is SYDVKM. The CDR3 DNA reads as TGTGCCAGCAGTCCCCAAGTCGGCAGGGGTCAAGAGACCCAGTACTTC. It translates to CASSPQVGRGQETQYF.

This clonotype showed up just a few times. The rearrangement joins TRBV3-1 to TRBJ2-4, with a tentative D call TRBD2 (5 bases). CDR3 size: 15 residues. Germline assignment: CDR1 LGHDT and CDR2 YNNKEL (reference sequence). V was pared by 4 bases and J by 8 bases, with 18 bases between. The DNA of the CDR3 is TGTGCCAGCAGCCGGAGCCTTCGCCCGGAGGACATTCAGTACTTC. Translating gives CASSRSLRPEDIQYF.

This clonotype turned up a few times. The V call is TRBV29-1, the J call TRBJ1-2; D may be TRBD1 (5 bases). The V and J ends lost 6 bases and 5 bases respectively, with 28 bases between them. Germline V gives CDR1 SQVTM, CDR2 ANQGSEA. The CDR3 contains 17 residues. The CDR3 is CSVAGGVGQEVGYGYTF. As DNA, the CDR3 is TGCAGCGTGGCCGGAGGGGTCGGGCAGGAGGTCGGGTATGGCTACACCTTC.

This clonotype showed up many times. The chain has TRBV10-3 and TRBJ2-1; 10 bases agree with TRBD2. The CDR3 sequence is 16 residues long. Germline CDR1 is ENHRY and CDR2 is SYGVKD. With 0 bases clipped from V and 4 bases from J, the junction kept 3 bases outside the gene matches. As DNA, the CDR3 is TGTGCCATCAGTGAGTCGTCTAGCGGGAGTTACAATGAGCAGTTCTTC. It yields the protein CAISESSSGSYNEQFF.

This clonotype was detected many times. The V call is TRBV2, the J call TRBJ2-1; 8 positions agree with TRBD2. CDR1 is SNHLY, CDR2 FYNNEI, per germline. The CDR3 has 15 residues. J was trimmed by 6 bases and V by 6 bases; bases with no gene match: 10. The DNA for the CDR3 is TGTGCCAGCAGGGAGACTAGCGTCCCCTCCAATGAGCAGTTCTTC. It yields the protein CASRETSVPSNEQFF.

This clonotype was counted many times. The chain joins TRBV24-1 to TRBJ2-7; no definite D call. V was cut by 4 bases and J by 3 bases, with 9 bases left in between. The CDR3 loop spans 13 amino acids. Germline V gene data show CDR1 as KGHDR and CDR2 as SFDVKD. The CDR3 nucleotides read TGTGCCACCAGTGAACTAAACAGCTACGAGCAGTACTTC. Translated: CATSELNSYEQYF.